Listed here are 3 T cell receptor beta chains from one sample, sequenced in a study of blood T cell repertoires in COVID-19. Generated by immunoSEQ multiplex PCR, the TCRdb table keeps only in-frame clones and is missing some. The repertoire holds 180,000 or so clones, with around 85% as singletons. The sample comprised peripheral blood. These receptors all come from a man aged 60 to 69 with acute or convalescent COVID-19.

The genes are TRBV6-1 and TRBJ1-2; D is perhaps TRBD1 (5 bases). The CDR3 spans 15 residues. With 2 bases removed from V and 8 bases from J, the gap between germline ends came to 18 bases. CDR1 is MNHNS and CDR2 is SASEGT in the germline V gene. The CDR3 region has the DNA TGTGCCAGCAGTGAAAGGAACAGGAATCAGGGAGGCTACACCTTC. This translates into CASSERNRNQGGYTF.

The V and J genes are TRBV4-1 and TRBJ2-3; TRBD2 is a possible D gene (5 bases). Germline lookup yields CDR1 MGHRA and CDR2 YSYEKL. The CDR3 has 12 residues. V lost 3 bases, J lost 8 bases, and 9 bases lay in between. CDR3 coding DNA: TGCGCCAGCAGCCAGCTGGGAGTTACGCAGTATTTT. It specifies CASSQLGVTQYF.

The chain combines TRBV5-1 with TRBJ1-6; maybe TRBD1 (6 bases). The CDR3 consists of 17 residues. Germline values: CDR1 SGHRS, CDR2 YFSETQ. Trimming stripped 1 base from V and 8 bases from J, with 19 bases between. The CDR3 nucleotides read TGCGCCAGCAGCTTGCATATGACTAGGGGGGGGGATTCACCCCTCCACTTT. This gives the protein CASSLHMTRGGDSPLHF.